One and the same sample provided the 5 T cell receptor beta chains below, sequenced in a study of cytomegalovirus exposure and HLA in healthy donors. PCR was performed using 60 Vbeta and 13 Jbeta primers. Method: immunoSEQ multiplex PCR; TCRdb's copy keeps in-frame clones and lacks some. Its table records 150,000 to 200,000 clones. The sample comprised PBMCs. The receptors were gathered from a woman aged 55-69 years in good health and CMV-seronegative.

V usage is TRBV5-1 and J usage is TRBJ2-5; 9 positions agree with TRBD2. Germline assignment: CDR1 SGHRS and CDR2 YFSETQ. The V gene end was trimmed by 4 bases and the J gene end by 5 bases; junction bases not matched to a gene: 18. The CDR3 runs 18 residues. Here the CDR3 reads CASSPQFVASGTGETQYF. In DNA, the CDR3 is TGCGCCAGCAGCCCTCAGTTTGTGGCTAGCGGGACGGGGGAGACCCAGTACTTC. Combining the CDR3 with reference TRBV5-1 and TRBJ2-5 gives the whole variable domain KAGVTQTPRYLIKTRGQQVTLSCSPISGHRSVSWYQQTPGQGLQFLFEYFSETQRNKGNFPGRFSGRQFSNSRSEMNVSTLELGDSALYLCASSPQFVASGTGETQYFGPGTRLLVL.

The V and J genes are TRBV18 and TRBJ2-7; D is perhaps TRBD1 (5 bases). The germline CDR1 and CDR2 sequences are KGHSH and LQKENI. Trimming cost V 5 bases and J 1 base, with 12 bases left between them. The CDR3 is 14 residues long. CDR3 nucleotide sequence: TGTGCCAGCTCAGCTGACAGACTTTCCTACGAGCAGTACTTC. This codes for CASSADRLSYEQYF.

The V call is TRBV19, the J call TRBJ2-7; 7 nucleotides line up with TRBD1. V shed 0 bases and J 3 bases; nucleotides not matched to a gene: 8. Germline CDR1 reads LNHDA; CDR2 reads SQIVND (reference sequence). The CDR3 length is 16 residues. In DNA, the CDR3 is TGTGCCAGTAGTATAGATGGGACAGCGCGCCTCTACGAGCAGTACTTC. It translates to CASSIDGTARLYEQYF. The full variable domain, its missing parts supplied by reference TRBV19 and TRBJ2-7, is DGGITQSPKYLFRKEGQNVTLSCEQNLNHDAMYWYRQDPGQGLRLIYYSQIVNDFQKGDIAEGYSVSREKKESFPLTVTSAQKNPTAFYLCASSIDGTARLYEQYFGPGTRLTVT.

V is TRBV27 and J is TRBJ1-2, with D tentatively TRBD1 (6 bases). Trimming took 1 base from V and 7 from J, leaving 19 bases between them. From germline, CDR1 is MNHEY and CDR2 SMNVEV (reference sequence). This CDR3 has 16 residues. The CDR3 nucleotides read TGTGCCAGCAGTTTATGGGGGGAGGGGGGCAGGGTTGGCTACACCTTC. It translates to CASSLWGEGGRVGYTF.

The chain couples TRBV11-2 to TRBJ2-1; D uncertain. There are 14 residues in the CDR3. Germline V gene sequence: CDR1 SGHAT, CDR2 FQNNGV. Deletions cut 0 bases from V and 6 bases from J, with 9 bases between. CDR3 region: CASSLDEEPNEQFF. DNA for the CDR3: TGTGCCAGCAGCTTAGATGAGGAGCCCAATGAGCAGTTCTTC.